These 2 T cell receptor beta chains were all obtained from the same sample, sequenced in a study of blood T cell repertoires in COVID-19 (dated by TCRdb to about 2020). The library was prepared using the immunoSEQ multiplex PCR assay. What TCRdb holds here is the immuneACCESS table cut down to in-frame rearrangements. Part of the clones is not present; checked against another copy, under half of the missing clones reflect an unresolved V gene, and the others are unexplained. This sample is represented by about 52,000 clones; 85% to 90% of them were singletons. Jointly, the top ten make up 13% to 15% of the sample. The specimen sequenced was peripheral blood. Receptors were obtained from a man between 65 and 79 years old with acute or convalescent COVID-19.

This clone is a singleton in its sample. This chain connects TRBV28 to TRBJ2-1, with TRBD1 matching 10 bases. V was clipped by 6 bases and J by 4 bases; unmatched bases: 9. The germline CDR1 and CDR2 sequences are MDHEN and SYDVKM. The length of the CDR3 is 16 residues. Here the CDR3 reads CASRRQGARGYNEQFF. The CDR3 DNA reads as TGTGCCAGCAGGCGACAGGGGGCGCGGGGTTACAATGAGCAGTTCTTC.

This clone appeared once. The rearrangement uses TRBV6-2 or TRBV6-3 and TRBJ1-2; D gene ambiguous. Germline values: CDR1 MNHEY, CDR2 SVGEGT. The V gene lost 6 bases and the J gene lost 7 bases, with 12 bases spanning the gap. The CDR3 sequence is 12 residues long. The CDR3 is CASSPTLLGYTF. The CDR3 DNA sequence: TGTGCCAGCAGCCCTACATTGCTTGGCTACACCTTC.